This TCR beta chain was captured by sequencing in a study of cytomegalovirus exposure and HLA in healthy donors (dated by TCRdb to about 2017). At the level of the whole study: An earlier analysis of approximately 640 of the donors reported approximately 290 Gb of sequence data and 100 million to 130 million unique TCR beta sequences from 150 million to 200 million T cells. About 280 gigabases of sequencing data and around 87 million unique TCR sequences were included in an early release covering several hundred HLA-typed donors. Among the approximately 400 genotyped donors, under 90% belonged to the genetic ancestry cluster associated with self-reported Caucasian donors. The aim of the study was to test whether cataloging public T cell receptors could identify signatures of past pathogen exposure. The study used immunosequencing to profile the T cell repertoires of more than 650 subjects and linked those repertoires to cytomegalovirus serostatus. Along with the approximately 700-subject first cohort, a separate validation cohort of about 110 different subjects was used. To predict cytomegalovirus infection status, the study brought together high-throughput TCR immunosequencing, statistical association of individual TCRs with disease status, and machine learning. In a later analysis, previously published TCR beta repertoires from 500 to 750 donors were re-analyzed and high-resolution HLA genotyping was added so that TCR occurrence patterns could be studied. Rather than using new phenotypic data, the later analysis identified candidate immune exposures from TCR beta sequences and from how often those sequences occurred across donors. An earlier analysis of roughly 600 of the donors used high-throughput TCR beta sequencing to judge whether each TCR beta V gene segment behaved as functional or pseudogenic. Donor age, sex, ethnicity and CMV serostatus were compiled together with the repertoire data. Genome-wide SNP genotypes for about 55% of the roughly 670 donors were used in a later genetic analysis, which treated that subset as a discovery cohort. All discovery cohort repertoires had been generated on a single sequencing platform. Both class I and class II loci were covered by HLA typing, at four-digit resolution. The number of typed donors differed by locus: about 629-630 for A, B, C, DRB1 and DQB1; some 500 for DQA1; some 590 for DPA1; and 400 to 480 for DPB1. Because of strong linkage in the cohort, roughly five DR-DQ haplotypes were treated as single units for association and clustering. On average, 235,054 unique TCR beta nucleotide sequences were sequenced per donor among some 430 genotyped donors of the cohort, with roughly 18% of those sequences being non-productive.

There are a few counts of this clone. Its target antigen remains unknown. Base quality data are lacking; no much larger clone is found one base away. The cohort consisted of hundreds of healthy bone marrow donors. At the time of sampling, all cohort members were nominally healthy, though unrecorded immune exposures were likely present. The donor was CMV seronegative and was included in the group of a few hundred seronegative cohort members. Each donor provided a peripheral blood sample, and peripheral blood mononuclear cells were used for TCR beta sequencing. Genomic DNA was extracted from the blood cell samples with the Qiagen DNeasy Blood Extraction Kit. Per the germline V gene (reference sequence), MNHEY is the CDR1 and SMNVEV is the CDR2. The CDR3 starts with the cysteine, ends with the phenylalanine, and has 15 residues. The sequence is cut down to CDR3 DNA, 45 bases in frame from base 1. V ends up 7 bases short and J 7 bases short, with an unmatched junction base count of 8.

Libraries were made using the immunoSEQ multiplex PCR assay. A mixture of 60 forward primers for TCR Vbeta segments and 13 reverse primers for TCR Jbeta segments was used in the multiplex PCR. The CDR3 region of rearranged TCR beta genes was amplified from genomic DNA with a multiplex PCR assay. The Illumina HiSeq System was used to sequence the amplified TCR beta libraries as 87-base-pair reads. In the original analysis: A later analysis counted 75 million to 100 million unique TCR beta chains across the 700 or so repertoires, and some 11 million of these chains were shared by at least two donors. Raw reads were error-corrected and collapsed into unique sequences by a nearest-neighbor algorithm in which closely related sequences were merged to remove PCR and sequencing errors. Alignment of CDR3 sequences to IMGT reference sequences was used to assign V, D and J gene segments. For a sequence to be retained, a match of at least six nucleotides was required to both a V gene segment and a J gene segment. Rearrangements were called productive when the CDR3 lacked stop codons and stayed in frame with V and J; all others were non-productive. Following IMGT convention, CDR3 was defined as the stretch from the second conserved V-encoded cysteine to the conserved J-encoded phenylalanine. In an earlier analysis of roughly 580 of the donors, sequences lacking an unambiguous match to a single V gene segment were excluded. An earlier analysis of around 600 of the donors classified V segments as functional when productive rearrangements were above 56.7% and as segregating when the standard deviation between donors was above 5%. A statistical classification framework was developed to diagnose cytomegalovirus status using the catalog of TCR beta chain sequences. A later analysis assigned V and J genes by comparing TCR nucleotide sequences with IMGT/GENE-DB human TR gene sequences. Using the TCRdist pipeline, a later analysis assigned CDR3 sequences along with most-parsimonious VDJ recombination scenarios. A later analysis defined each TCR beta chain by its CDR3 amino acid sequence plus V-gene family, and excluded reads lacking a unique V-gene family. To address suspected cross-contamination and a sequencing artifact, a later analysis removed approximately 590 highly shared, low-generation-probability nucleotide sequences. In a later analysis, a clonal expansion index for each public chain was calculated from normalized within-repertoire ranks of inferred template counts. In a later analysis, generation probabilities were computed with a VDJ recombination model fitted to out-of-frame rearrangements, and the resulting probabilities were checked against IGoR. Hypergeometric tests were used in a later analysis to score TCR-TCR, TCR-HLA and TCR-CMV co-occurrence, with a repertoire-size bias correction applied to the TCR pairs. In a later analysis, false discovery rates were estimated by permuting HLA or CMV assignments 20 times. A later analysis grouped co-occurring TCRs with DBSCAN, adding TCRdist sequence similarity when clustering within HLA-allele-positive subsets. For co-occurrence clustering, repertoires with fewer than 30,000 or more than 120,000 public chains were excluded, along with about five repertoires with anomalous nucleotide sharing. The table was pulled from immuneACCESS by TCRdb, which kept in-frame rearrangements only. Such tables lose some clones; where checked, under half of the loss comes from unresolved V genes, and the rest has no known cause. D and trimming come from the DNA, and the V and J calls and clone size come from that table. For this sample the table gives under 200,000 clones, of which roughly two thirds were detected only once. In total, the top ten clones hold over 2.5% of the sample.

Points the paper makes about the study in general: In a later analysis, the rate of TCR association differed among HLA loci, with DRB1 alleles having the most associated TCRs and HLA-C alleles having the fewest. The classifier was reported to diagnose cytomegalovirus status with high specificity and sensitivity in both the original and validation cohorts. In a later genetic analysis, a missense DCLRE1C variant was associated with V-gene and J-gene trimming of TCR beta chains, and the association was replicated in an independent cohort. Some IMGT-functional V segments, including TRBV6-2 and TRBV6-3, could not be told apart with the 87-base-pair reads, so those segments were excluded. The study listed 150 to 200 TCR beta chains as associated with cytomegalovirus. Roughly uniform sequencing depth across donors was assumed in presence/absence analyses, although this assumption may not hold. A group of highly shared sequence variants was considered likely to be a technical artifact of the sequencing pipeline. HLA typing was unavailable for some donors at each locus, so association tests used only the typed subset. Most CMV-associated TCR beta chains appeared to be HLA-restricted in a later analysis, and the HLA associations seemed to be driven largely by CMV exposure. The authors suggested that the approach could potentially be generalized to other disease states and immunological phenotypes. The earlier analysis of 450 to 700 of the donors excluded some 15 rarely observed V segments, including chromosome 9 orphons, because counts were too low. A further reported finding was that TCR beta sequences accurately predicted the HLA-A and HLA-B alleles for most subjects in the first cohort. In a later genetic analysis, fewer N-insertions in productive TCRs were reported among donors in an Asian-associated ancestry cluster than the approximately 670-donor mean. In an earlier analysis of some 640 of the donors, most TCR beta V segments were observed in productive rearrangements about 87% or about 30% of the time, broadly matching IMGT annotations. A later analysis associated approximately 17,000 TCR beta sequences with specific HLA alleles at a false discovery rate of 0.05. Most TCR sequences were observed very rarely across donors, whereas some public TCRs were present in many individuals. When HLA alleles, especially DR and DQ, strongly co-occurred, TCR associations were difficult to assign to individual alleles. A few of the identified cytomegalovirus-associated TCR beta chains were confirmed in vitro to be specific for cytomegalovirus antigens. In a later analysis, HLA-associated TCR beta chains were found to be more clonally expanded and to have lower generation probabilities than equally common non-associated chains. In this cohort, only TCR beta chains were sequenced, and detectable features were limited by the absence of alpha or paired-chain data. Several of the top co-occurrence clusters appeared to be linked to parvovirus B19, influenza, CMV and Epstein-Barr virus, according to a later analysis. Linkage disequilibrium might explain the correlated functional status among segregating V segments, but an unknown experimental factor could not be excluded. CMV serostatus was the only immune exposure information available for the cohort.

The specimen was PBMCs. The receptor comes from a woman aged 25-40 years in good health and CMV-seronegative. The chain joins TRBV27 to TRBJ2-1, with 12 middle bases fitting TRBD2. CDR3 region: CASTPGTSGLNEQFF. The nucleotide sequence reads as follows: TGTGCCAGCACTCCCGGGACTAGCGGGCTGAATGAGCAGTTCTTC.